One and the same sample provided the 18 T cell receptor beta chains below, sequenced in a study of neoadjuvant anti-PD-1 for oral cavity cancer. Clones were sequenced by immunoSEQ multiplex PCR, and TCRdb holds only the in-frame ones, with some missing. Seen here are some 11,000 clones, roughly 70% observed once, and the top ten hold about 6.5%. The sample in question was tumor tissue, obtained before nivolumab (anti-PD-1) treatment. Receptors originate from a person between 40 and 85 years old with oral cavity squamous cell carcinoma. The donor label of this sample is uncertain.

This clone has a handful of counts. V and J are TRBV20-1 and TRBJ1-1; no firm D call. The CDR3 is 11 residues long. Per germline, CDR1 DFQATT and CDR2 SNEGSKA (reference sequence). Trimming took off 3 bases at V and 5 bases at J, with 7 bases between the two ends. The DNA of the CDR3 is TGCAGTGCTAGTCGGGAGACTGAAGCTTTCTTT. Translated: CSASRETEAFF.

This clone has just a few counts. The J gene is TRBJ1-1, the V gene TRBV29-1, with TRBD1 identical over 8 bases. The length of the CDR3 is 13 residues. The J segment lost 0 bases and the V segment lost 6 bases, leaving 3 bases of the junction unmatched. The germline V gene has CDR1 SQVTM and CDR2 ANQGSEA. CDR3 coding DNA: TGCAGCGTAATGACAGGGGTGAACACTGAAGCTTTCTTT. It is translated as CSVMTGVNTEAFF.

This clone was observed a handful of times. The rearrangement links TRBV7-9 to TRBJ1-5; TRBD1 is a possible D gene (6 bases). The CDR3 length is 18 residues. Germline-derived CDR1 and CDR2 are SEHNR and FQNEAQ (reference sequence). The V gene lost 5 bases and the J gene lost 2 bases, with 22 bases spanning the gap. CDR3 sequence: CASSPNVGGRGGNQPQHF. The CDR3 DNA reads TGTGCCAGCAGCCCCAACGTTGGGGGGCGCGGTGGCAATCAGCCCCAGCATTTT.

The CDR3 region has the DNA TGTGCCAGCAGTTCGGGACAGTTCCCGACTAATGAAAAACTGTTTTTT. Encoded protein: CASSSGQFPTNEKLFF. The gene calls are TRBV27 and TRBJ1-4, with 7 bases identical to TRBD1. V shed 4 bases and J 2 bases; nucleotides not matched to a gene: 7. The length of the CDR3 is 16 residues. Germline V gene data show CDR1 as MNHEY and CDR2 as SMNVEV (reference sequence).

The table lists this clone with a few counts. The chain is built from TRBV19 and TRBJ1-2; D may be TRBD1 (6 bases). This CDR3 is built from 11 residues. The germline gives CDR1 LNHDA, CDR2 SQIVND (reference sequence). V was shortened by 8 bases and J by 2 bases, with 6 bases between the two germline ends. This CDR3 is CASGQNYGYTF. In DNA form, the CDR3 reads TGTGCCAGTGGACAGAACTATGGCTACACCTTC.

This chain uses TRBV19 with TRBJ2-3; D remains unclear. The germline CDR1 and CDR2 sequences are LNHDA and SQIVND (reference sequence). Between the trimmed V and J ends, which lost 4 bases and 7 bases, there was a span of 15 bases. The CDR3 covers 14 residues. CDR3 region: CASSTRRLTNTQYF. The CDR3 bases are TGTGCCAGTAGTACAAGACGGCTAACGAATACGCAGTATTTT.

The rearrangement joins TRBV6-5 to TRBJ2-6; D gene unclear. The CDR3 is 15 amino acids. CDR1 is MNHEY, CDR2 SVGAGI, per germline. The V end was cut by 0 bases, the J end by 2 bases, with 5 bases between. The CDR3: CASSYSGAGANVLTF. DNA for the CDR3: TGTGCCAGCAGTTACTCTGGGGCTGGGGCCAACGTCCTGACTTTC.

The J gene is TRBJ2-7, the V gene TRBV6-4, with D hard to call. This CDR3 comprises 11 residues. V shed 10 bases and J shed 0 bases, with 7 bases lying between them. Germline V lookup: CDR1 MRHNA, CDR2 SNTAGT. The CDR3 protein is CAIDVSYEQYF. In DNA, the CDR3 is TGTGCCATTGACGTCTCCTACGAGCAGTACTTC.

The chain combines TRBV19 with TRBJ2-5; 8 bases are shared with TRBD2. V trimming: 5 bases; J trimming: 2 bases; junction bases outside the gene matches: 4. This CDR3 spans 14 amino acids. The germline V gene encodes CDR1 LNHDA and CDR2 SQIVND (reference sequence). The CDR3 region is CASSPGGSQETQYF. CDR3 DNA sequence: TGTGCCAGTAGTCCGGGGGGGTCACAAGAGACCCAGTACTTC.

This chain uses TRBV5-1 with TRBJ2-3; TRBD1 might be the D (5 bases). Trimming cost V 2 bases and J 0 bases, with 10 bases left between them. Germline CDR1 reads SGHRS; CDR2 reads YFSETQ. The CDR3 has 15 amino acids. This CDR3 is CASSFVGHSTDTQYF. CDR3 bases: TGCGCCAGCAGCTTCGTGGGGCATAGCACAGATACGCAGTATTTT.

This clone was seen only a few times. J is TRBJ1-1 and V is TRBV7-9, with no clear D. Between the trimmed V and J ends, which lost 1 base and 4 bases, there was a span of 7 bases. The CDR3 covers 13 residues. Germline V CDR1 and CDR2: SEHNR, FQNEAQ (reference sequence). CDR3: CASSLGVSTEAFF. The CDR3 nucleotides read TGTGCCAGCAGCTTAGGGGTTAGCACTGAAGCTTTCTTT.

The gene calls are TRBV29-1 and TRBJ2-3; 11 bases match TRBD2. The length of the CDR3 is 15 residues. Germline V gene data show CDR1 as SQVTM and CDR2 as ANQGSEA. J was trimmed by 0 bases and V by 7 bases; bases with no gene match: 6. The CDR3 loop is CSARGTSGSTDTQYF. The CDR3 DNA is TGCAGCGCAAGGGGGACTAGCGGTAGCACAGATACGCAGTATTTT.

A few counts support this clone. The rearrangement joins TRBV2 to TRBJ1-2; D gene uncertain. The CDR3 extends over 14 amino acids. Germline V gene data show CDR1 as SNHLY and CDR2 as FYNNEI. Trimming removed 0 bases at V and 4 bases at J, with 9 bases between. The CDR3 region is CASSEARNSYGYTF. The CDR3 DNA reads TGTGCCAGCAGTGAAGCGCGGAACAGCTATGGCTACACCTTC.

The chain links TRBV6-6 to TRBJ2-4, with D possibly being TRBD2 (5 bases). The ends were cut back, 5 bases at V and 1 base at J, with 9 bases in the middle. Germline V CDR1 and CDR2: MNHNY, SVGAGI (reference sequence). There are 14 residues in the CDR3. The CDR3 spells CASSDGGAKNIQYF. The CDR3 DNA is TGTGCCAGCAGTGACGGCGGGGCCAAAAACATTCAGTACTTC.

This chain links TRBV7-2 with TRBJ2-1; D may be TRBD2 (7 bases). There are 16 residues in the CDR3. V was cut by 4 bases and J by 7 bases, with 20 bases left in between. Germline CDR1 reads SGHTA; CDR2 reads FQGNSA. The CDR3 region has the DNA TGTGCCAGCAGCTCGAAGGGGGGGGAGTGGGGAAATGAGCAGTTCTTC. This gives the protein CASSSKGGEWGNEQFF.

The chain recombines TRBV2 with TRBJ1-3, with D possibly TRBD1 on 6 matching bases. Germline CDR1 and CDR2: SNHLY and FYNNEI. The CDR3 length is 18 residues. V shed 7 bases and J shed 0 bases, with 22 bases lying between them. CDR3 region: CASTPGGGVRPSGNTIYF. The CDR3 DNA sequence: TGTGCCAGCACGCCCGGGGGGGGCGTTCGTCCCTCTGGAAACACCATATATTTT.

The chain employs TRBV28 and TRBJ1-5; the D gene is possibly TRBD1 (6 bases). The V gene lost 7 bases and the J gene lost 0 bases, with 22 bases spanning the gap. The CDR3 is 18 residues long. The V gene's germline CDR1 is MDHEN and CDR2 SYDVKM. The CDR3 sequence is CASNLFGTLLYSNQPQHF. The CDR3 region has the DNA TGTGCCAGCAACCTCTTCGGGACACTCCTTTATAGCAATCAGCCCCAGCATTTT.

This clone was seen a few times. V usage is TRBV29-1 and J usage is TRBJ2-3, with D unclear. V lost 7 bases to trimming and J lost 2 bases, with 10 bases between them. CDR3 size: 12 residues. The germline V gene encodes CDR1 SQVTM and CDR2 ANQGSEA. The CDR3 nucleotides are TGCAGCGCTGTTCTAACCACAGATACGCAGTATTTT. Translation: CSAVLTTDTQYF.